This T cell receptor beta chain was captured in a study of shared clonotypes between healthy human individuals. The germline gives CDR1 MDHEN, CDR2 SYDVKM. This CDR3 contains 11 residues. As regards this clone: One base away lies a much larger clone, so this may be a sequencing read error.

Sequenced by immunoSEQ multiplex PCR; TCRdb stores in-frame clones only, minus some. This table holds hundreds of thousands of clones, less than 80% found once. The sequenced material came from memory CD4+ T cells sorted from blood. The subset denotes: CD45RA-negative fraction. The chain links TRBV28 to TRBJ2-5; D gene uncertain. The closer fit of TRBJ2-7 to the DNA end suggests the J call may be wrong. The sequence derives from a young woman in good health. Here the CDR3 reads CASSLYYEQYF. CDR3 DNA: TGTGCCAGCAGTTTATACTACGAGCAGTACTTC.